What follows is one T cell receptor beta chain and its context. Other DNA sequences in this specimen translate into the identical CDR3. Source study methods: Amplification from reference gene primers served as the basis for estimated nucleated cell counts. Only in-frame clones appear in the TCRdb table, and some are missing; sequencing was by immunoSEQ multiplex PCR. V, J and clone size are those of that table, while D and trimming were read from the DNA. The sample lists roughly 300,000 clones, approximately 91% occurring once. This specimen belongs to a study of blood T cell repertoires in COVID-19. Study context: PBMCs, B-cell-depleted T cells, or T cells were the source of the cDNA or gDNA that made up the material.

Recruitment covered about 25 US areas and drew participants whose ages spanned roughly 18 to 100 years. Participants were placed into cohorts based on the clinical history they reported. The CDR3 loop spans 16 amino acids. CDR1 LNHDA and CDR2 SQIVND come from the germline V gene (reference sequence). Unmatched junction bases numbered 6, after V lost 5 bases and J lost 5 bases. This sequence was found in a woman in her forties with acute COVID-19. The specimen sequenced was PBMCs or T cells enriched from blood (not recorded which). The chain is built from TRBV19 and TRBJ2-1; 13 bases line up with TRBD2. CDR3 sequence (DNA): TGTGCCAGTAGTTCGAGACTAGCGGGGGGCAACAATGAGCAGTTCTTC. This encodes CASSSRLAGGNNEQFF.